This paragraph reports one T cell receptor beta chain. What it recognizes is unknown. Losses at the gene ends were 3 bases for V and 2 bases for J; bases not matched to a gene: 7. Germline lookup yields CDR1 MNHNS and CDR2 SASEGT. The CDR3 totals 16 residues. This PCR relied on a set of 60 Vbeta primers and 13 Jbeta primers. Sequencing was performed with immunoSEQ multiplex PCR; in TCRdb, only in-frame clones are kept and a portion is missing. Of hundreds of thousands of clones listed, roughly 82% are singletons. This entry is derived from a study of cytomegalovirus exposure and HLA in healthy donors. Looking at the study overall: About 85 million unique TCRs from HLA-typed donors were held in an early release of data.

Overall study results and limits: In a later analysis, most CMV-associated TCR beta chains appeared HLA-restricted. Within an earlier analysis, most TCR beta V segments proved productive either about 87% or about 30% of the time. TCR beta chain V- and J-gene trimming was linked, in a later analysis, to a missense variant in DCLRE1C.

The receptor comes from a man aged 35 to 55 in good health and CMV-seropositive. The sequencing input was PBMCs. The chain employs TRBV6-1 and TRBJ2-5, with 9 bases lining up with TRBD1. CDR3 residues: CASSETGGPVQETQYF. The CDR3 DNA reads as TGTGCCAGCAGTGAGACAGGGGGACCCGTACAAGAGACCCAGTACTTC.